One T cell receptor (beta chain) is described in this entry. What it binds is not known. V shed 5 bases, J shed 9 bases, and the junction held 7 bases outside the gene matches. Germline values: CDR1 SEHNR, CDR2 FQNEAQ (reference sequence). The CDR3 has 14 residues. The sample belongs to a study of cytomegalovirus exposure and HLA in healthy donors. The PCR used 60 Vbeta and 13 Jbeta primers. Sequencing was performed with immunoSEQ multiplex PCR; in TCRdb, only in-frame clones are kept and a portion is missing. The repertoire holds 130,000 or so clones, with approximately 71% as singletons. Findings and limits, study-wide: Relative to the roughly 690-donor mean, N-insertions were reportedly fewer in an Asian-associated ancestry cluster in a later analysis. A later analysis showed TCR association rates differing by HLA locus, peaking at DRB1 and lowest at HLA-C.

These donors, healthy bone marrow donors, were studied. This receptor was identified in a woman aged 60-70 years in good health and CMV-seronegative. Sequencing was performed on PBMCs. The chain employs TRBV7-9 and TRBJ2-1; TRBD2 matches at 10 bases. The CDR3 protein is CASSRLAGLGEQFF. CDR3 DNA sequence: TGTGCCAGCAGCAGACTAGCGGGTTTAGGTGAGCAGTTCTTC.